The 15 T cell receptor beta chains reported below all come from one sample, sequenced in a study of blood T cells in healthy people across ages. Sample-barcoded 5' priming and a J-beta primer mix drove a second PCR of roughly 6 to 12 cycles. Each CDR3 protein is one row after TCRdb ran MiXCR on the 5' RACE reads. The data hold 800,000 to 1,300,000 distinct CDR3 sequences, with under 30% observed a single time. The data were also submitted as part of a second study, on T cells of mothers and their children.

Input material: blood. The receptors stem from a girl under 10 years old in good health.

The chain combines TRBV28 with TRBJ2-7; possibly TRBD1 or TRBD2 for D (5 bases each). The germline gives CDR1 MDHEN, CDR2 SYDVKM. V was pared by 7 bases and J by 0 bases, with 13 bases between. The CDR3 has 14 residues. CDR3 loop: CASTFGDHSYEQYF. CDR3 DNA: TGTGCCAGCACCTTCGGGGACCACTCCTACGAGCAGTACTTC.

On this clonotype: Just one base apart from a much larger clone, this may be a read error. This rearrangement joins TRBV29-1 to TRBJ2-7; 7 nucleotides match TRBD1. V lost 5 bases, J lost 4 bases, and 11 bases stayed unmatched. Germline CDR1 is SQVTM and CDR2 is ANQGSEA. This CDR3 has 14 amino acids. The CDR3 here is CSVNEGDRPYEQYF. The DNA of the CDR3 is TGCAGCGTTAACGAGGGGGACAGACCTTACGAGCAGTACTTC.

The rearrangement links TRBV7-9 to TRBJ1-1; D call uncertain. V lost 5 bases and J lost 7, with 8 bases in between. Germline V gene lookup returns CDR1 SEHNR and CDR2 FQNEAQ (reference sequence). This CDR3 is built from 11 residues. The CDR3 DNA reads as TGTGCCAGCAGCGTGGAGATTGAAGCTTTCTTT. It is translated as CASSVEIEAFF.

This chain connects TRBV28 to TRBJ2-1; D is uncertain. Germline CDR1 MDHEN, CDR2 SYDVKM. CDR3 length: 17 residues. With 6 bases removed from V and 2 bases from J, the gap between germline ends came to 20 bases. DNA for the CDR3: TGTGCCAGCAGCAACTCCAGGATAACTGGGGCCTACAATGAGCAGTTCTTC. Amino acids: CASSNSRITGAYNEQFF.

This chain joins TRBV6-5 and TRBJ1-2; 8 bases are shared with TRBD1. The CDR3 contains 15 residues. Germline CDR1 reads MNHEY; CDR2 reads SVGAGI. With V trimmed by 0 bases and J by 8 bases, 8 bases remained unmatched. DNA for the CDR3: TGTGCCAGCAGTTACTCCCACCGGACAGGGCCAGGCTACACCTTC. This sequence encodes CASSYSHRTGPGYTF.

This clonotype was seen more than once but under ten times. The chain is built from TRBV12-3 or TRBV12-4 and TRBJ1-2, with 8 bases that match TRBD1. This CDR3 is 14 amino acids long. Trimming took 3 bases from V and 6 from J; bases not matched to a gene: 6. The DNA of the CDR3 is TGTGCCAGCAGTTTCCAGGGGGCGGGCCATGGCTACACCTTC. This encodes CASSFQGAGHGYTF.

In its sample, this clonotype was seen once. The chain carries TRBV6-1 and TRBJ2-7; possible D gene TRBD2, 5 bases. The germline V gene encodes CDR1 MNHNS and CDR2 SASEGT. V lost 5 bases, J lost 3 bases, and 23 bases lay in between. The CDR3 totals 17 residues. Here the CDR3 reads CASSPDLNRGLSYEQYF. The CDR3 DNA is TGTGCCAGCAGTCCAGACTTAAACCGAGGGCTAAGCTACGAGCAGTACTTC.

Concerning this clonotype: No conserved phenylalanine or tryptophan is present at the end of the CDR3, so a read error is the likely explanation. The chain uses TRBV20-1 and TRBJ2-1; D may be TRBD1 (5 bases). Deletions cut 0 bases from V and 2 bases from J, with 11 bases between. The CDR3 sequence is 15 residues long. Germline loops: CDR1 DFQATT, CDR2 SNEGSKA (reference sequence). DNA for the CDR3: TGCAGTGCTAGAGATCCTGCAGGGACCTACAATGAGCAGTTCTTA. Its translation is CSARDPAGTYNEQFL.

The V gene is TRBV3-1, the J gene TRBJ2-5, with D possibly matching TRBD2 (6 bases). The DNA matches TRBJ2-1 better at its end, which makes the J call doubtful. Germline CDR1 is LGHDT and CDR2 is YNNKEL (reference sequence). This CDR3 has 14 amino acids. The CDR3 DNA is TGTGCCAGCAGTGAACGGGGGACCAACAATGAGCAGTTCTTC. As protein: CASSERGTNNEQFF.

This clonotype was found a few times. The CDR3 nucleotides are TGTGCCAGCAGCGTACCTTTCGGGAATCAAGGGGGAGAGACCCAGTACTTC. It specifies CASSVPFGNQGGETQYF. The V and J genes are TRBV9 and TRBJ2-5; possibly TRBD1 for D (6 bases). Germline lookup yields CDR1 SGDLS and CDR2 YYNGEE. Between the trimmed V and J ends, which lost 1 base and 4 bases, there was a span of 20 bases. This CDR3 is built from 17 residues.

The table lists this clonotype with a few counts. As DNA, the CDR3 is TGTGCCAGCAGCAAGACGGTTGGAGACTACACCTTC. It is translated as CASSKTVGDYTF. V and J are TRBV7-2 and TRBJ1-2; D uncertain. Germline loops: CDR1 SGHTA, CDR2 FQGNSA. With 5 bases removed from V and 10 bases from J, the gap between germline ends came to 14 bases. The CDR3 consists of 12 residues.

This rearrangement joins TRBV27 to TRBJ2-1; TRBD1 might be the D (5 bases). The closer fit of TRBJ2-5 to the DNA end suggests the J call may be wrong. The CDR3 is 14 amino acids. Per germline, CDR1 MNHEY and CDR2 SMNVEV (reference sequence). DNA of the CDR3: TGTGCCAGCAGGAATTCAGGGATCCGAGAGACCCAGTACTTC. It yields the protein CASRNSGIRETQYF.

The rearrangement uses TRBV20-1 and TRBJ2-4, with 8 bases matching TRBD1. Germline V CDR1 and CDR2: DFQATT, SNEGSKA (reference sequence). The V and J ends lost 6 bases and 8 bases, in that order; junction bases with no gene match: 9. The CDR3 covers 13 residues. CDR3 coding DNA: TGCAGTGCGAGACAGGGGTCAGGAGACATTCAGTACTTC. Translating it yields CSARQGSGDIQYF.

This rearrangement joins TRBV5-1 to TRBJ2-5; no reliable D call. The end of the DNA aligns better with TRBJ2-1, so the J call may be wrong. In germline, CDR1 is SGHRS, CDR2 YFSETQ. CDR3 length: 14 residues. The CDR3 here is CASSLASGWGEQFF. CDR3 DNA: TGCGCCAGCAGCTTGGCGTCCGGATGGGGTGAGCAGTTCTTC.

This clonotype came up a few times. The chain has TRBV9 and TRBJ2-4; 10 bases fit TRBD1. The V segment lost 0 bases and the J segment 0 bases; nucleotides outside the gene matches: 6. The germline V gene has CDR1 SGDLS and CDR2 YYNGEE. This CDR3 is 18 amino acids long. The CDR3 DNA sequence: TGTGCCAGCAGCGTAGCCGGACAGGGGGGGCTAGCCAAAAACATTCAGTACTTC. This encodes CASSVAGQGGLAKNIQYF.